One TCR beta chain is described in this entry. The antigen is not known. These data come from a study of cytomegalovirus exposure and HLA in healthy donors. About the study: About 85 million unique TCRs from HLA-typed donors were held in an early release of data. The study's findings and limits: Previous analysis showed most TCR beta V segments were productive about 87% or about 30% of the time. The availability of immune exposure information extended only to CMV serostatus. Roughly uniform depth of sequencing across donors was assumed in presence/absence analyses.

A multiplex PCR was run with 60 Vbeta primers and 13 Jbeta primers. Data came from immunoSEQ multiplex PCR; TCRdb stores just in-frame clones and leaves some out. The table has roughly 220,000 clones, around 75% seen once; the top ten hold 1.8%. This CDR3 contains 17 residues. Germline CDR1 reads SGHNT; CDR2 reads YENEEA. V was pared by 1 base and J by 6 bases, with 9 bases of the junction left unmatched. The sequence was obtained from a woman aged 25-40 years in good health and CMV-seronegative. This chain joins TRBV11-3 and TRBJ2-5; 12 positions agree with TRBD1. Sequencing was performed on PBMCs. The CDR3 DNA sequence: TGTGCCAGCAGCTTAGGGGGAGGGACAGGGGGCTTGAAGACCCAGTACTTC. Translated, it gives CASSLGGGTGGLKTQYF.